Listed below are T cell receptor beta chains from one sample, sequenced in a study of blood T cells in healthy people across ages. TCRdb analysed the 5' RACE reads with MiXCR anew, one entry per CDR3 protein. The data show about 830,000 distinct CDR3 sequences, about 62% seen once. The sequencing input was blood. These receptors were collected from a man between 25 and 39 years old in good health. Both conserved end residues are part of each CDR3. The D gene is left open where the match is weak. Some rows mark clone size as missing; the rest say once, few, many or name a class of expanded clone.

len: 15; j_gene: TRBJ1-6; v_gene: TRBV9; d_gene: -; abundance: -; CDR3aa: CASSVGQGQHSPLHF; CDR3nt: TGTGCCAGCAGCGTAGGCCAGGGTCAACATTCACCCCTCCACTTT
len: 13; j_gene: TRBJ2-7; v_gene: TRBV6-2/TRBV6-3; d_gene: -; abundance: once; CDR3aa: CASRSDTVYEQYF; CDR3nt: TGTGCCAGCAGATCGGACACTGTCTACGAGCAGTACTTC
len: 15; j_gene: TRBJ2-1; v_gene: TRBV11-3; d_gene: -; abundance: -; CDR3aa: CASSLDGPRGNEQFF; CDR3nt: TGTGCCAGCAGCTTAGATGGTCCCCGTGGGAATGAGCAGTTCTTC
len: 15; j_gene: TRBJ2-7; v_gene: TRBV5-1; d_gene: TRBD1; abundance: -; CDR3aa: CASSAWTGLEYEQYF; CDR3nt: TGCGCCAGCAGCGCTTGGACAGGGCTGGAATACGAGCAGTACTTC
len: 16; j_gene: TRBJ2-1; v_gene: TRBV3-1; d_gene: TRBD1; abundance: -; CDR3aa: CASSQQPGQGGNEQFF; CDR3nt: TGTGCCAGCAGCCAGCAACCGGGACAGGGGGGCAATGAGCAGTTCTTC
len: 14; j_gene: TRBJ1-4; v_gene: TRBV12-3/TRBV12-4; d_gene: -; abundance: few; CDR3aa: CASSLGQGIEKLFF; CDR3nt: TGTGCCAGCAGTCTGGGGCAGGGGATTGAAAAACTGTTTTTT
len: 14; j_gene: TRBJ2-5; v_gene: TRBV25-1; d_gene: -; abundance: once; CDR3aa: CASSETTISETQYF; CDR3nt: TGTGCCAGCAGTGAGACAACGATATCTGAGACCCAGTACTTC
len: 15; j_gene: TRBJ1-6; v_gene: TRBV3-1; d_gene: TRBD1; abundance: -; CDR3aa: CASSQETGTNSPLHF; CDR3nt: TGTGCCAGCAGCCAAGAGACAGGGACCAATTCACCCCTCCACTTT
len: 16; j_gene: TRBJ2-4; v_gene: TRBV7-9; d_gene: TRBD1; abundance: -; CDR3aa: CASSLGQGEVKNIQYF; CDR3nt: TGTGCCAGCAGCTTAGGACAGGGGGAAGTCAAAAACATTCAGTACTTC
len: 13; j_gene: TRBJ2-3; v_gene: TRBV7-3; d_gene: TRBD2; abundance: -; CDR3aa: CASKPAGTDTQYF; CDR3nt: TGTGCCAGCAAACCAGCGGGGACAGATACGCAGTATTTT
len: 14; j_gene: TRBJ2-7; v_gene: TRBV12-3/TRBV12-4; d_gene: -; abundance: -; CDR3aa: CAGSFQLNPYEQYF; CDR3nt: TGTGCCGGCAGTTTTCAACTCAACCCCTACGAGCAGTACTTC
len: 16; j_gene: TRBJ2-4; v_gene: TRBV14; d_gene: -; abundance: -; CDR3aa: CASSPAWGLAKNIQYF; CDR3nt: TGTGCCAGCAGCCCCGCCTGGGGCTTAGCCAAAAACATTCAGTACTTC
len: 16; j_gene: TRBJ1-2; v_gene: TRBV14; d_gene: TRBD1; abundance: -; CDR3aa: CASSQDRDRGFYGYTF; CDR3nt: TGTGCCAGCAGCCAGGACCGGGACAGGGGGTTCTATGGCTACACCTTC
len: 14; j_gene: TRBJ2-1; v_gene: TRBV10-3; d_gene: -; abundance: -; CDR3aa: CAISARNSYNEQFF; CDR3nt: TGTGCCATCAGTGCACGAAACTCCTACAATGAGCAGTTCTTC
len: 14; j_gene: TRBJ2-3; v_gene: TRBV2; d_gene: TRBD2; abundance: -; CDR3aa: CASTGAGGIDTQYF; CDR3nt: TGTGCCAGCACTGGGGCGGGGGGAATAGATACGCAGTATTTT
len: 16; j_gene: TRBJ2-1; v_gene: TRBV6-5; d_gene: TRBD2; abundance: few; CDR3aa: CASSYSGQRGFNEQFF; CDR3nt: TGTGCCAGCAGTTACTCGGGTCAGCGGGGCTTCAATGAGCAGTTCTTC
len: 15; j_gene: TRBJ2-7; v_gene: TRBV14; d_gene: TRBD1; abundance: -; CDR3aa: CASSQEGQGSHEQYF; CDR3nt: TGTGCCAGCAGCCAAGAGGGACAGGGGTCCCACGAGCAGTACTTC
len: 15; j_gene: TRBJ1-5; v_gene: TRBV12-3/TRBV12-4; d_gene: -; abundance: once; CDR3aa: CASTNAGTLNQPQHF; CDR3nt: TGTGCCAGCACCAACGCGGGGACGCTAAATCAGCCCCAGCATTTT
len: 12; j_gene: TRBJ2-7; v_gene: TRBV7-6; d_gene: -; abundance: -; CDR3aa: CASSLYHNEQYF; CDR3nt: TGTGCCAGCAGCTTATACCACAATGAGCAGTACTTC
len: 14; j_gene: TRBJ2-5; v_gene: TRBV6-5; d_gene: TRBD1; abundance: -; CDR3aa: CASRAPTGGETQYF; CDR3nt: TGTGCCAGCAGAGCCCCGACAGGGGGAGAGACCCAGTACTTC
len: 14; j_gene: TRBJ2-3; v_gene: TRBV10-3; d_gene: -; abundance: few; CDR3aa: CAISESIGTDTQYF; CDR3nt: TGTGCCATCAGTGAGTCGATTGGGACAGATACGCAGTATTTT
len: 12; j_gene: TRBJ2-1; v_gene: TRBV29-1; d_gene: -; abundance: -; CDR3aa: CSVVTGYNEQFF; CDR3nt: TGCAGCGTAGTTACAGGGTACAATGAGCAGTTCTTC
len: 15; j_gene: TRBJ1-1; v_gene: TRBV7-2; d_gene: -; abundance: -; CDR3aa: CASSLDGDPSTEAFF; CDR3nt: TGTGCCAGCAGCTTAGACGGGGACCCGAGCACTGAAGCTTTCTTT
len: 17; j_gene: TRBJ2-4; v_gene: TRBV29-1; d_gene: -; abundance: few; CDR3aa: CSVLKPRDTRGRDIQYF; CDR3nt: TGCAGCGTTCTGAAGCCACGGGACACAAGAGGGAGGGACATTCAGTACTTC
len: 11; j_gene: TRBJ2-4; v_gene: TRBV5-1; d_gene: -; abundance: -; CDR3aa: CASSAENIQYF; CDR3nt: TGCGCCAGCAGCGCAGAAAACATTCAGTACTTC
len: 15; j_gene: TRBJ2-7; v_gene: TRBV28; d_gene: -; abundance: -; CDR3aa: CASGMGRPSSYEQYF; CDR3nt: TGTGCCAGCGGGATGGGGCGGCCGAGCTCCTACGAGCAGTACTTC
len: 17; j_gene: TRBJ2-7; v_gene: TRBV14; d_gene: -; abundance: -; CDR3aa: CASSQDRVARRAYEQYF; CDR3nt: TGTGCCAGCAGCCAAGATCGAGTAGCCCGCCGCGCCTACGAGCAGTACTTC
len: 16; j_gene: TRBJ2-1; v_gene: TRBV9; d_gene: TRBD2; abundance: -; CDR3aa: CASSSLAGGTYNEQFF; CDR3nt: TGTGCCAGCAGCTCCTTAGCGGGGGGAACCTACAATGAGCAGTTCTTC
len: 14; j_gene: TRBJ2-7; v_gene: TRBV29-1; d_gene: -; abundance: -; CDR3aa: CSVEDRQSSYEQYF; CDR3nt: TGCAGCGTTGAAGATCGGCAGAGCTCCTACGAGCAGTACTTC
len: 16; j_gene: TRBJ2-3; v_gene: TRBV9; d_gene: TRBD2; abundance: -; CDR3aa: CASSVGGGAFGDTQYF; CDR3nt: TGTGCCAGCAGCGTTGGCGGGGGGGCTTTCGGAGATACGCAGTATTTT
len: 15; j_gene: TRBJ2-7; v_gene: TRBV7-2; d_gene: TRBD1; abundance: -; CDR3aa: CASSIGDSETYEQYF; CDR3nt: TGTGCCAGCAGCATAGGGGACAGTGAGACCTACGAGCAGTACTTC
len: 13; j_gene: TRBJ2-3; v_gene: TRBV2; d_gene: -; abundance: -; CDR3aa: CASSEAARATQYF; CDR3nt: TGTGCCAGCAGTGAAGCCGCCAGGGCTACGCAGTATTTT
len: 16; j_gene: TRBJ2-7; v_gene: TRBV4-3; d_gene: TRBD1; abundance: few; CDR3aa: CASSHAGAAGGNEQYF; CDR3nt: TGCGCCAGCAGCCACGCTGGGGCGGCAGGGGGCAACGAGCAGTACTTC
len: 14; j_gene: TRBJ2-7; v_gene: TRBV12-3/TRBV12-4; d_gene: -; abundance: -; CDR3aa: CASSLGGLGVEQYF; CDR3nt: TGTGCCAGCAGTTTAGGTGGTTTAGGGGTAGAGCAGTACTTC
len: 14; j_gene: TRBJ2-3; v_gene: TRBV5-1; d_gene: -; abundance: -; CDR3aa: CASSFWKVSDTQYF; CDR3nt: TGCGCCAGCAGCTTCTGGAAGGTTTCAGATACGCAGTATTTT
len: 13; j_gene: TRBJ2-5; v_gene: TRBV9; d_gene: -; abundance: -; CDR3aa: CASSATGLGTQYF; CDR3nt: TGTGCCAGCAGCGCTACAGGGTTGGGGACCCAGTACTTC
len: 15; j_gene: TRBJ2-3; v_gene: TRBV5-1; d_gene: -; abundance: -; CDR3aa: CASSRLGSGTDTQYF; CDR3nt: TGCGCCAGCAGCCGACTGGGGTCAGGCACAGATACGCAGTATTTT
len: 14; j_gene: TRBJ2-7; v_gene: TRBV3-1; d_gene: -; abundance: -; CDR3aa: CASSQGLDIYEQYF; CDR3nt: TGTGCCAGCAGCCAAGGCTTAGACATCTACGAGCAGTACTTC
len: 14; j_gene: TRBJ2-7; v_gene: TRBV6-5; d_gene: -; abundance: few; CDR3aa: CASSYHTSSYEQYF; CDR3nt: TGTGCCAGCAGTTACCATACCAGCTCCTACGAGCAGTACTTC
len: 15; j_gene: TRBJ2-5; v_gene: TRBV7-6; d_gene: -; abundance: -; CDR3aa: CASSSPGTREETQYF; CDR3nt: TGTGCCAGCAGCTCTCCCGGGACACGAGAAGAGACCCAGTACTTC
len: 13; j_gene: TRBJ2-1; v_gene: TRBV6-6; d_gene: -; abundance: -; CDR3aa: CASSYLVLDEQFF; CDR3nt: TGTGCCAGCAGTTACCTAGTTTTAGATGAGCAGTTCTTC
len: 16; j_gene: TRBJ2-3; v_gene: TRBV5-5; d_gene: -; abundance: once; CDR3aa: CASSPYRSTDTDTQYF; CDR3nt: TGTGCCAGCAGCCCATATCGGTCGACGGACACAGATACGCAGTATTTT
len: 13; j_gene: TRBJ2-3; v_gene: TRBV7-2; d_gene: -; abundance: -; CDR3aa: CASSGEDRDTQYF; CDR3nt: TGTGCCAGCAGCGGAGAGGACCGAGATACGCAGTATTTT
len: 14; j_gene: TRBJ1-5; v_gene: TRBV27; d_gene: TRBD1; abundance: -; CDR3aa: CACSPDRGNQPQHF; CDR3nt: TGCGCCTGCAGTCCCGACAGGGGGAATCAGCCCCAGCATTTT
len: 14; j_gene: TRBJ2-7; v_gene: TRBV12-3/TRBV12-4; d_gene: TRBD1; abundance: -; CDR3aa: CASSPVDRVDEQYF; CDR3nt: TGTGCCAGCAGTCCCGTTGACAGGGTTGACGAGCAGTACTTC
len: 15; j_gene: TRBJ2-5; v_gene: TRBV20-1; d_gene: -; abundance: -; CDR3aa: CSASGGAFMEETQYF; CDR3nt: TGCAGTGCTAGTGGGGGGGCTTTTATGGAGGAGACCCAGTACTTC
len: 17; j_gene: TRBJ2-3; v_gene: TRBV6-5; d_gene: -; abundance: once; CDR3aa: CASSLTPPSRGTDTQYF; CDR3nt: TGTGCCAGCAGTTTAACCCCGCCCAGCAGGGGCACAGATACGCAGTATTTT
len: 19; j_gene: TRBJ2-1; v_gene: TRBV24-1; d_gene: TRBD2; abundance: once; CDR3aa: CATSQWGSGGAKSYNEQFF; CDR3nt: TGTGCCACCAGCCAATGGGGTAGCGGGGGGGCGAAATCCTACAATGAGCAGTTCTTC
len: 14; j_gene: TRBJ2-7; v_gene: TRBV20-1; d_gene: -; abundance: -; CDR3aa: CSVGMSSFSYEQYF; CDR3nt: TGCAGCGTTGGTATGTCTAGCTTTTCCTACGAGCAGTACTTC
len: 13; j_gene: TRBJ1-2; v_gene: TRBV20-1; d_gene: -; abundance: -; CDR3aa: CSANRLGGYGYTF; CDR3nt: TGCAGTGCTAACCGACTTGGGGGCTATGGCTACACCTTC
len: 11; j_gene: TRBJ2-4; v_gene: TRBV2; d_gene: TRBD1; abundance: -; CDR3aa: CGQGSKNIQYF; CDR3nt: TGTGGACAGGGATCCAAAAACATTCAGTACTTC
len: 17; j_gene: TRBJ2-1; v_gene: TRBV12-3/TRBV12-4; d_gene: TRBD1; abundance: -; CDR3aa: CASSPGGGTGGFNEQFF; CDR3nt: TGTGCCAGCAGTCCCGGGGGAGGGACAGGGGGCTTCAATGAGCAGTTCTTC
len: 14; j_gene: TRBJ2-7; v_gene: TRBV5-1; d_gene: -; abundance: -; CDR3aa: CASSLGDPQGEQYF; CDR3nt: TGCGCCAGCAGCTTGGGGGATCCCCAAGGAGAGCAGTACTTC
len: 14; j_gene: TRBJ2-2; v_gene: TRBV25-1; d_gene: -; abundance: once; CDR3aa: CASSEYSVTGELFF; CDR3nt: TGTGCCAGCAGTGAATACTCCGTTACCGGGGAGCTGTTTTTT
len: 16; j_gene: TRBJ1-2; v_gene: TRBV28; d_gene: -; abundance: -; CDR3aa: CASSLSPAGMTYGYTF; CDR3nt: TGTGCCAGCAGTTTATCCCCGGCAGGCATGACCTATGGCTACACCTTC
len: 13; j_gene: TRBJ1-2; v_gene: TRBV5-1; d_gene: -; abundance: -; CDR3aa: CASSLEGPTGYTF; CDR3nt: TGCGCCAGCAGCTTGGAGGGGCCCACCGGCTACACCTTC